This T cell receptor (beta chain) was retrieved from a study of cytomegalovirus exposure and HLA in healthy donors. Overall study results and limits: About 150 TCR beta chains were listed as cytomegalovirus-associated.

The PCR made use of 60 Vbeta and 13 Jbeta primers. Some clones are missing from TCRdb's copy, which holds only in-frame ones; the method was immunoSEQ multiplex PCR. The sample lists approximately 97,000 clones, 78% occurring once. The CDR3 sequence is 15 residues long. V lost 0 bases and J lost 7; bases outside the gene matches: 4. From germline, CDR1 is SGHRS and CDR2 YFSETQ. In the case of this clone: Its target is not known.

Source material: PBMCs. The receptor comes from a woman aged 40 to 50 in good health and CMV-seropositive. The rearrangement links TRBV5-1 to TRBJ1-4; TRBD1 agrees at 9 bases. This chain's CDR3 is CASSLAGTGFEKLFF. DNA for the CDR3: TGCGCCAGCAGCTTGGCCGGGACAGGGTTTGAAAAACTGTTTTTT.